This passage covers 7 T cell receptor beta chains from one sample sequenced in a study of cytomegalovirus exposure and HLA in healthy donors. PCR employed 60 Vbeta and 13 Jbeta primers. The protocol was immunoSEQ multiplex PCR, while the TCRdb copy is restricted to in-frame clones and leaves out a portion. This sample's table has fewer than 150,000 clones. The sequenced sample was PBMCs. These receptors were obtained from a man aged 35 to 55 in good health and CMV-seronegative.

This chain connects TRBV6-1 to TRBJ2-7; D is unclear. Germline V gene data show CDR1 as MNHNS and CDR2 as SASEGT. This CDR3 comprises 14 residues. The V end was cut by 3 bases, the J end by 0 bases, with 9 bases between. DNA for the CDR3: TGTGCCAGCAGTGAGTGGCAGGTCTCCTACGAGCAGTACTTC. It yields the protein CASSEWQVSYEQYF.

This chain joins TRBV5-6 and TRBJ1-6, with TRBD1 identical over 8 bases. J lost 14 bases, V lost 2 bases, and 9 bases had no gene match. Germline CDR1 reads SGHDT; CDR2 reads YYEEEE. This CDR3 spans 14 amino acids. CDR3 sequence: CASSFVGQGLSLHF. CDR3 nucleotides: TGTGCCAGCAGCTTTGTCGGACAGGGCCTCTCCCTCCACTTT.

The V gene is TRBV18, the J gene TRBJ2-2; perhaps TRBD2 as D (5 bases). The V gene's germline CDR1 is KGHSH and CDR2 LQKENI. This CDR3 has 14 amino acids. V was trimmed by 3 bases and J by 6 bases, leaving 11 bases between them. In DNA form, the CDR3 reads TGTGCCAGCTCACCGACAACTAGTCCCGGGGAGCTGTTTTTT. This codes for CASSPTTSPGELFF.

This rearrangement joins TRBV7-3 to TRBJ2-2; 10 positions agree with TRBD1. Per the germline V gene, CDR1 is SGHTA and CDR2 is FQGTGA. CDR3 size: 17 residues. J lost 7 bases, V lost 0 bases, and 8 bases had no gene match. The CDR3 spells CASSLTEGQGRNGELFF. The DNA of the CDR3 is TGTGCCAGCAGCTTAACAGAGGGACAGGGGCGAAACGGGGAGCTGTTTTTT.

This chain links TRBV9 with TRBJ1-1; the D is unclear. Germline CDR1 SGDLS, CDR2 YYNGEE. The CDR3 extends over 12 amino acids. The V and J ends lost 4 bases and 5 bases respectively, with 9 bases between them. DNA for the CDR3: TGTGCCAGCAGCAGTATCGGGACTGAAGCTTTCTTT. Its translation is CASSSIGTEAFF.

CDR3: CASSYSGQNYGYTF. The CDR3 DNA reads as TGTGCCAGCAGTTACTCGGGACAGAACTATGGCTACACCTTC. This chain joins TRBV6-5 and TRBJ1-2, with 7 nucleotides matching TRBD1. CDR3 length: 14 residues. CDR1 is MNHEY and CDR2 is SVGAGI in the germline V gene. V was clipped by 0 bases and J by 2 bases; unmatched bases: 0.

V usage is TRBV7-2 and J usage is TRBJ2-7; 13 bases are shared with TRBD2. CDR1 SGHTA and CDR2 FQGNSA come from the germline V gene. This CDR3 is 17 amino acids long. The junction had 5 bases not matched to a gene; V was cut back by 1 base and J by 2 bases. This chain's CDR3 is CASSLETSGGRTYEQYF. DNA of the CDR3: TGTGCCAGCAGCTTAGAGACTAGCGGGGGGCGTACCTACGAGCAGTACTTC.